Listed below are T cell receptor beta chains from one sample, sequenced in a study of blood T cell repertoires in COVID-19. Here immunoSEQ multiplex PCR was the method, and the copy in TCRdb shows in-frame clones only, minus some. The sample contains roughly 300,000 clones, about 90% of which appear only once. Sequenced sample: peripheral blood. The receptors shown here come from a woman in her fifties or sixties who had recovered from COVID-19. Both conserved end residues are part of each CDR3. The D gene is left open where the match is weak. Expanded clones get a size class; other rows say once, few or many, or leave the size out.

d_gene	v_gene	abundance	j_gene	CDR3nt	CDR3aa
TRBD1	TRBV2	NA	TRBJ1-5	TGTGCCAGCAGCAGCCGGGACAGGGGGCTTCAGCCCCAGCATTTT	CASSSRDRGLQPQHF
TRBD1	TRBV6-5	NA	TRBJ1-1	TGTGCCAGCAGTTACTCTGGAGGGGGCCGAGAAGCTTTCTTT	CASSYSGGGREAFF
NA	TRBV4-1	NA	TRBJ1-5	TGCGCCAGCAGCCAAGATCACGCCTATAATCAGCCCCAGCATTTT	CASSQDHAYNQPQHF
NA	TRBV5-5	few	TRBJ2-7	TGTGCCAGCAGCTTTGGCGGTACCTACGAGCAGTACTTC	CASSFGGTYEQYF
TRBD2	TRBV30	NA	TRBJ2-3	TGTGCCTGTTGGGAGGGGCCGGGTCCGGCCACAGATACGCAGTATTTT	CACWEGPGPATDTQYF
TRBD1	TRBV6-5	NA	TRBJ2-1	TGTGCCAGCAGGCACCGGGACAGAGCCTACAATGAGCAGTTCTTC	CASRHRDRAYNEQFF
TRBD1	TRBV5-1	NA	TRBJ1-2	TGCGCCAGCAGGCCTGGATACAGGGGCCCCCTCTATGGCTACACCTTC	CASRPGYRGPLYGYTF
TRBD1	TRBV28	NA	TRBJ1-2	TGTGCCAGCAGTCTATACTCCTTGGGGACAGCGATCTACACCTTC	CASSLYSLGTAIYTF
TRBD1	TRBV9	NA	TRBJ2-5	TGTGCCAGCAGCGAAGGGACAGGGGCTCGGACCCAGTACTTC	CASSEGTGARTQYF
TRBD1	TRBV28	NA	TRBJ2-1	TGTGCCTCCTTCGGGACAGTCCCTCTTTCCTACAATGAGCAGTTCTTC	CASFGTVPLSYNEQFF
NA	TRBV5-1	NA	TRBJ2-1	TGCGCCAGCAGCTTGGGGAGCTCCTACAATGAGCAGTTCTTC	CASSLGSSYNEQFF
NA	TRBV28	NA	TRBJ1-2	TGTGCCAGCAGTTCTTCACTCTCCAGGGGAAGCTACACCTTC	CASSSSLSRGSYTF
NA	TRBV7-2	few	TRBJ2-1	TGTGCCAGCAGCTTATACTACAATGAGCAGTTCTTC	CASSLYYNEQFF
TRBD2	TRBV18	once	TRBJ2-3	TGTGCCAGCTCACCGAGGGCGGGAGGGTCAGATACGCAGTATTTT	CASSPRAGGSDTQYF
TRBD1	TRBV7-9	NA	TRBJ2-7	TGTGCCAGCAGGGCCGACAGGGGCAGCTACGAGCAGTACTTC	CASRADRGSYEQYF
TRBD1	TRBV6-6	NA	TRBJ2-3	TGTGCCAGCAGTCGACGCGCAGGGGGTTCCACAGATACGCAGTATTTT	CASSRRAGGSTDTQYF
TRBD2	TRBV5-4	NA	TRBJ2-1	TGTGCCAGCAGCTTAAGCGGGAGGACCTACAATGAGCAGTTCTTC	CASSLSGRTYNEQFF
NA	TRBV19	NA	TRBJ2-7	TGTGCCAGTAGTAACAGGGTCTCCTACGAGCAGTACTTC	CASSNRVSYEQYF
NA	TRBV7-8	NA	TRBJ2-1	TGTGCCAGCAGCGACGCGGGAAGCAGAAGTGAGTTCTTC	CASSDAGSRSEFF
NA	TRBV10-1	NA	TRBJ2-3	TGCGCCAGCTCGGACATCACAGATACGCAGTATTTT	CASSDITDTQYF
NA	TRBV29-1	once	TRBJ1-1	TGCAGCGTTGTCGGGTGGGGGGATGTGAACACTGAAGCTTTCTTT	CSVVGWGDVNTEAFF
TRBD1	TRBV10-3	NA	TRBJ1-5	TGTGCCATCAGTGGGGACAGAGGCAATCAGCCCCAGCATTTT	CAISGDRGNQPQHF